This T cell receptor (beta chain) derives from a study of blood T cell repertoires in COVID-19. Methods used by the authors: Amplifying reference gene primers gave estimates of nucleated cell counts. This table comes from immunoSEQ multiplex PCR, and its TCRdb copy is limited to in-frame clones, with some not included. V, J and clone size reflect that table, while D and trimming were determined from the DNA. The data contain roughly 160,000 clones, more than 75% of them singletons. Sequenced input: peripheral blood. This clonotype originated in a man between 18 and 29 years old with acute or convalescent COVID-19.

The CDR3 sequence: CASSLMGSSGANVLTF. The CDR3 nucleotides read TGCGCCAGCAGCTTGATGGGCAGCTCTGGGGCCAACGTCCTGACTTTC. This chain joins TRBV5-1 and TRBJ2-6; D not certain. Looked up from germline, CDR1 is SGHRS and CDR2 is YFSETQ. The CDR3 contains 16 residues. Trimming left V 1 base short and J 0 bases short, with 8 bases between.